This TCR beta chain was identified during a study of blood T cell repertoires in COVID-19. Authors' processing steps: Researchers report that nucleated cell counts were estimated from reference gene primer amplification. Assay used: immunoSEQ multiplex PCR; TCRdb lists only in-frame clones, some missing. V and J calls and clone size are given by that table; D and trimming were obtained from the DNA. The sample comprises about 300,000 clones, about 85% of which are singletons, and 10% to 15% rests with the top ten. Notes on this clone: Mismatch with germline at one junction end may stem from a read error.

Material for sequencing was peripheral blood. The receptor was derived from a human donor in a cohort sampled during active COVID-19.

The CDR3 spells CASRSEPLESQYF. CDR3 bases: TGTGCCAGCAGGAGTGAGCCCTTAGAGTCCCAGTACTTC. The chain recombines TRBV28 with TRBJ2-5, with no clear D. There are 13 residues in the CDR3. The V gene's germline CDR1 is MDHEN and CDR2 SYDVKM.